These T cell receptor beta chains were read from a single sample in a study of blood T cell repertoires in COVID-19. Sequenced by immunoSEQ multiplex PCR; TCRdb stores in-frame clones only, minus some. The sample includes fewer than 60,000 clones, approximately 79% of them seen just once. Sequencing input: peripheral blood. The receptor set was obtained from a man between 70 and 80 years old with acute or convalescent COVID-19. The CDR3 runs from the conserved cysteine through the conserved F or W. Expanded clones are given a class, and other clones once, few, many or no size at all.

j_gene: TRBJ2-5; abundance: few; v_gene: TRBV5-5; CDR3aa: CASSLGPTYQETQYF
j_gene: TRBJ1-2; abundance: NA; v_gene: TRBV5-5; CDR3aa: CASSLDRVFYGYTF
j_gene: TRBJ2-5; abundance: NA; v_gene: TRBV5-4; CDR3aa: CASSLRLAGEETQYF
j_gene: TRBJ2-5; abundance: few; v_gene: TRBV6-2/TRBV6-3; CDR3aa: CASSYRVEMWLAGVGQTQYF
j_gene: TRBJ1-1; abundance: NA; v_gene: TRBV7-7; CDR3aa: CASSLSQGTEAFF
j_gene: TRBJ2-5; abundance: NA; v_gene: TRBV5-3; CDR3aa: CAGPTSYQETQYF
j_gene: TRBJ2-3; abundance: NA; v_gene: TRBV30; CDR3aa: CAWNSGNAGDTSTDTQYF
j_gene: TRBJ2-1; abundance: NA; v_gene: TRBV11-3; CDR3aa: CASSLGRGWAEQFF
j_gene: TRBJ2-3; abundance: NA; v_gene: TRBV7-3; CDR3aa: CASSQGLAGTDTQYF
j_gene: TRBJ2-2; abundance: NA; v_gene: TRBV3-1/TRBV3-2; CDR3aa: CASSRDRMDTGELFF
j_gene: TRBJ1-3; abundance: NA; v_gene: TRBV9; CDR3aa: CASSEGQAGNTIYF
j_gene: TRBJ1-4; abundance: NA; v_gene: TRBV24-1; CDR3aa: CATSDFWEEKLFF
j_gene: TRBJ2-7; abundance: NA; v_gene: TRBV30; CDR3aa: CAWSVQGLGYEQYF
j_gene: TRBJ2-5; abundance: NA; v_gene: TRBV6-2/TRBV6-3; CDR3aa: CASSSDRAFQETQYF
j_gene: TRBJ1-1; abundance: NA; v_gene: TRBV7-3; CDR3aa: CASSLTSRGTEAFF
j_gene: TRBJ2-5; abundance: NA; v_gene: TRBV7-6; CDR3aa: CASRTLGGDQYF
j_gene: TRBJ2-5; abundance: NA; v_gene: TRBV28; CDR3aa: CPSRGGRGGPQETQYF
j_gene: TRBJ1-2; abundance: NA; v_gene: TRBV14; CDR3aa: CASRPGQYYGYIF
j_gene: TRBJ1-1; abundance: once; v_gene: TRBV11-2; CDR3aa: CASSSRQGTFVNTEAFF
j_gene: TRBJ2-7; abundance: NA; v_gene: TRBV27; CDR3aa: CASSLRGTGMYEQYF
j_gene: TRBJ2-7; abundance: NA; v_gene: TRBV19; CDR3aa: CASSKQGMAYEQYF
j_gene: TRBJ2-3; abundance: NA; v_gene: TRBV24-1; CDR3aa: CATSASGSTDTQYF
j_gene: TRBJ2-5; abundance: NA; v_gene: TRBV10-3; CDR3aa: CAISGNRGRETQYF
j_gene: TRBJ2-7; abundance: once; v_gene: TRBV29-1; CDR3aa: CSVGSPWSGSEQYF
j_gene: TRBJ2-7; abundance: many; v_gene: TRBV18; CDR3aa: CASSPQDRGEQYF
j_gene: TRBJ2-7; abundance: NA; v_gene: TRBV3-1/TRBV3-2; CDR3aa: CASSQDLTRYEQYF
j_gene: TRBJ2-5; abundance: once; v_gene: TRBV10-1; CDR3aa: CASSAGLAGTGETQYF
j_gene: TRBJ2-7; abundance: NA; v_gene: TRBV6-5; CDR3aa: CASRPGQGTYEQYF
j_gene: TRBJ2-7; abundance: NA; v_gene: TRBV5-1; CDR3aa: CASSLEAGTRSNEQYF
j_gene: TRBJ2-1; abundance: NA; v_gene: TRBV24-1; CDR3aa: CATSDPGIAGNEQFF
j_gene: TRBJ2-5; abundance: NA; v_gene: TRBV2; CDR3aa: CASSPGTGAETQYF
j_gene: TRBJ1-1; abundance: NA; v_gene: TRBV3-1/TRBV3-2; CDR3aa: CASSQVAGNTEAFF
j_gene: TRBJ2-7; abundance: NA; v_gene: TRBV7-9; CDR3aa: CASSASLGDSSYEQYF
j_gene: TRBJ2-7; abundance: NA; v_gene: TRBV27; CDR3aa: CASSAPGGEQYF